Given below is one T cell receptor (beta chain) in context. The sample belongs to a study of cytomegalovirus exposure and HLA in healthy donors. On the study more broadly: The roughly 700 first-cohort repertoires shared a platform with the 130 or so validation repertoires, as reported in a later analysis.

The data were produced by immunoSEQ multiplex PCR, yet TCRdb's version contains in-frame clones alone and is incomplete. Seen here are roughly 190,000 clones, about 83% observed once, and the top ten hold around 1.6%. CDR1 and CDR2 (germline): MNHEY, SVGAGI. CDR3 length: 12 residues. Between the trimmed V and J ends, which lost 6 bases and 3 bases, there was a span of 9 bases. V is TRBV6-5 and J is TRBJ2-7, with no clear D. The source of this sequence is a woman between 18 and 30 years old in good health and CMV-seronegative. The source material was PBMCs. CDR3 coding DNA: TGTGCCAGCAGCTTAAGAGGCTACGAGCAGTACTTC. This codes for CASSLRGYEQYF.